This T cell receptor beta chain was retrieved from a study of monozygotic twins with inflammatory bowel disease. Germline lookup yields CDR1 SEHNR and CDR2 FQNEAQ (reference sequence). The CDR3 is 15 residues long. Following a re-call of the 5' RACE reads, TCRdb has one entry per CDR3 protein and lacks DNA. The sample shows approximately 400,000 distinct CDR3 sequences, and 2% to 2.5% sits with its ten largest clones. Regarding the study as a whole: Support for any single strong IBD-associated signal or clonotype was not found. Telling apart the different T cell subtypes was not possible.

Notes on this clonotype: Its antigen is not identified.

This TCR came from a human donor with ulcerative colitis or Crohn's disease, or a healthy co-twin of an affected twin (not recorded which). This chain joins TRBV7-9 and TRBJ2-7. The sample taken for sequencing was blood. Here the CDR3 reads CASSLEISTPYEQYF.